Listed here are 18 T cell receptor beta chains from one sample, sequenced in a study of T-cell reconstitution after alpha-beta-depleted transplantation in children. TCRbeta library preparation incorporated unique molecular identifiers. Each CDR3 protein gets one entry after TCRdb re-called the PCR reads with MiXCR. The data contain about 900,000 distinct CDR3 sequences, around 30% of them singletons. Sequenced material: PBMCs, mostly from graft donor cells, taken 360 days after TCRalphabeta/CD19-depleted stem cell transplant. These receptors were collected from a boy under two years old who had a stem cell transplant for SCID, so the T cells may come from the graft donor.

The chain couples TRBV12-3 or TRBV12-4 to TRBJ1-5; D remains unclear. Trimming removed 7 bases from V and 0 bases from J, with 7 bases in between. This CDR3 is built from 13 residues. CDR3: CASTQYSNQPQHF. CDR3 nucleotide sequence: TGTGCCAGCACCCAGTATAGCAATCAGCCCCAGCATTTT.

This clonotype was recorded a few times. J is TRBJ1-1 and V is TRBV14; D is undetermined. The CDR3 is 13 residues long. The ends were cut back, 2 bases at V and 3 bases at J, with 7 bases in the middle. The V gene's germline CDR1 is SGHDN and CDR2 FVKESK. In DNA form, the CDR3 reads TGTGCCAGCAGCCAAATAAGGGACACTGAAGCTTTCTTT. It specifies CASSQIRDTEAFF.

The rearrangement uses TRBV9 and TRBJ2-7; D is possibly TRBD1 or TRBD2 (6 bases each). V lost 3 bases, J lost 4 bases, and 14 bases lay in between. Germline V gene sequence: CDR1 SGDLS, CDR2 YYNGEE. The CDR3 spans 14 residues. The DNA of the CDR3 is TGTGCCAGCAGCGAGGGGGGACAACTATACGAGCAGTACTTC. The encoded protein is CASSEGGQLYEQYF.

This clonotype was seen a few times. CDR3 coding DNA: TGTGCCAGCAGTTTAAGTGCCGTGATCAATCAGCCCCAGCATTTT. Its protein product is CASSLSAVINQPQHF. The J gene is TRBJ1-5, the V gene TRBV12-3 or TRBV12-4, with D unclear. Deletions cut 2 bases from V and 3 bases from J, with 11 bases between. This CDR3 has 15 amino acids.

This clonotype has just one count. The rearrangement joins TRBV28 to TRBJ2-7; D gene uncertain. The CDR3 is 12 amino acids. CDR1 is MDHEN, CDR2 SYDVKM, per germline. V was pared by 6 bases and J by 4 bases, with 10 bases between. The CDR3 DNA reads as TGTGCCAGCAGAGTGGTAGGGTACGAGCAGTACTTC. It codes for CASRVVGYEQYF.

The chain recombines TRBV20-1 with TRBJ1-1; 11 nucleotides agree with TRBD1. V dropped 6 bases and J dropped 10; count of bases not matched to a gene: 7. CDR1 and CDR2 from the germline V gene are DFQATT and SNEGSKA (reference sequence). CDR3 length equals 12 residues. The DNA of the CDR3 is TGCAGTGCGGAGGGGACAGGGGGTAGAGCTTTCTTT. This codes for CSAEGTGGRAFF.

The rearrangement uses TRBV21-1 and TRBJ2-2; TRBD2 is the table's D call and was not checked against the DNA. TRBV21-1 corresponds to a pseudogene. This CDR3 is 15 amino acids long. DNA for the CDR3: TGTGCCAGCAGCAAAGTAGCGGGGGACACCGGGGAGCTGTTTTTT. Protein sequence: CASSKVAGDTGELFF.

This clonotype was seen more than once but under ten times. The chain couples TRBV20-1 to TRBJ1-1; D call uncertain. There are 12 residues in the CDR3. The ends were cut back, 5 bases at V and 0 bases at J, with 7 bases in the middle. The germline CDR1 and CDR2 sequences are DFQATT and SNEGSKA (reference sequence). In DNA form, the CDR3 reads TGCAGTGCTCCTAGGGTGAACACTGAAGCTTTCTTT. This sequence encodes CSAPRVNTEAFF.

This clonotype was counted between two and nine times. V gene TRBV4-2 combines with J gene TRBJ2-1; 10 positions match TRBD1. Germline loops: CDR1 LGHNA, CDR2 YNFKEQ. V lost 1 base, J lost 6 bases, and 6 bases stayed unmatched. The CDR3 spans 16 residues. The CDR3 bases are TGTGCCAGCAGCCAAGGGACAGGGGGGCCGAGCAATGAGCAGTTCTTC. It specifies CASSQGTGGPSNEQFF.

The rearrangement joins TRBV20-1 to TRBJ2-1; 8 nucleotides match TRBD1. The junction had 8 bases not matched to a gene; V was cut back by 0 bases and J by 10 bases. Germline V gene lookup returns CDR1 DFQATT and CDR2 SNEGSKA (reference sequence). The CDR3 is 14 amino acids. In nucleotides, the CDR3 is TGCAGTGCTAGAGACCCTGGCAGGGGGCAGGAGCAGTTCTTC. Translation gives CSARDPGRGQEQFF.

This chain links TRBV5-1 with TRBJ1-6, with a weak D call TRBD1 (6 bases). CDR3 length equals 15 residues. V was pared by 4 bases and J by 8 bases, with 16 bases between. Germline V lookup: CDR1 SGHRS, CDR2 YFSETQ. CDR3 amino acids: CASSPWDTPDSPLHF. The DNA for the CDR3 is TGCGCCAGCAGCCCCTGGGACACCCCGGATTCACCCCTCCACTTT.

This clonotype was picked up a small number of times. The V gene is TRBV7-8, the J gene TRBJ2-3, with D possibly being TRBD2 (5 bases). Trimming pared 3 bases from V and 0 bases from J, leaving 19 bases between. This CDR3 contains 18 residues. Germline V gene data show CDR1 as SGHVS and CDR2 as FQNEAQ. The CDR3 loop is CASSFGLSGLTSTDTQYF. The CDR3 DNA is TGTGCCAGCAGCTTTGGACTGAGCGGCCTGACTAGCACAGATACGCAGTATTTT.

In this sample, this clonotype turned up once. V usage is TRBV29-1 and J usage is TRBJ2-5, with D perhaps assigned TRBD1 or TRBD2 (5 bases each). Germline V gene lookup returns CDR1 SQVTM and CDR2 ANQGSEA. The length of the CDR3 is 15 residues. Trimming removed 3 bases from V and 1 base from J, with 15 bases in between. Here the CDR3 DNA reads TGCAGCGTTGATGTGTGGGACCGGGGCCAAGAGACCCAGTACTTC. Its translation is CSVDVWDRGQETQYF. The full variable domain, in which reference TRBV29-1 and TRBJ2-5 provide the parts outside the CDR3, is SAVISQKPSRDICQRGTSLTIQCQVDSQVTMMFWYRQQPGQSLTLIATANQGSEATYESGFVIDKFPISRPNLTFSTLTVSNMSPEDSSIYLCSVDVWDRGQETQYFGPGTRLLVL.

Here the CDR3 DNA reads TGTGCCAGCAGCAAACAGGGGAACTATGGCTACACCTTC. Translated, it gives CASSKQGNYGYTF. This sequence joins TRBV6-1 and TRBJ1-2; the match to TRBD1 covers 7 bases. There are 13 residues in the CDR3. The V gene's germline CDR1 is MNHNS and CDR2 SASEGT. J lost 2 bases, V lost 6 bases, and 3 bases had no gene match.

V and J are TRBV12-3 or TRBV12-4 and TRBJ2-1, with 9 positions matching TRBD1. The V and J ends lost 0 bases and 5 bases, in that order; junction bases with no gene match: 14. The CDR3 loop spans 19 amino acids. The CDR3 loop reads CASSLAFRDRARENNEQFF. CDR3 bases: TGTGCCAGCAGTTTAGCGTTCCGGGACAGGGCTAGGGAAAACAATGAGCAGTTCTTC.

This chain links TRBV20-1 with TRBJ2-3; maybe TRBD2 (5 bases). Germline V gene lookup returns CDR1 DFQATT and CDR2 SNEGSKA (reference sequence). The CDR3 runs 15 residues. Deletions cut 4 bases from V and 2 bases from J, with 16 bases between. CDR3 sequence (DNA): TGCAGTGCTACCCTCGGGATACCTACCACAGATACGCAGTATTTT. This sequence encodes CSATLGIPTTDTQYF.

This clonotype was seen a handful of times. The CDR3: CAISERNTIYF. In nucleotides, the CDR3 is TGTGCCATCAGTGAGCGAAACACCATATATTTT. The chain joins TRBV10-3 to TRBJ1-3; D ambiguous. V was pared by 2 bases and J by 5 bases, with 1 base between. The CDR3 extends over 11 amino acids. The germline V gene encodes CDR1 ENHRY and CDR2 SYGVKD.

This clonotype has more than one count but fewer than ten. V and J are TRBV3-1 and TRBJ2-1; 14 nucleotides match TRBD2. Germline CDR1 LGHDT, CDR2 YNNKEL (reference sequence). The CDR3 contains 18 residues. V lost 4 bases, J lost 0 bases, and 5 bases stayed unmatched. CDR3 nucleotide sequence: TGTGCCAGCAGCCGGACTAGCGGGGGGTTACACTCCTACAATGAGCAGTTCTTC. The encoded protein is CASSRTSGGLHSYNEQFF.